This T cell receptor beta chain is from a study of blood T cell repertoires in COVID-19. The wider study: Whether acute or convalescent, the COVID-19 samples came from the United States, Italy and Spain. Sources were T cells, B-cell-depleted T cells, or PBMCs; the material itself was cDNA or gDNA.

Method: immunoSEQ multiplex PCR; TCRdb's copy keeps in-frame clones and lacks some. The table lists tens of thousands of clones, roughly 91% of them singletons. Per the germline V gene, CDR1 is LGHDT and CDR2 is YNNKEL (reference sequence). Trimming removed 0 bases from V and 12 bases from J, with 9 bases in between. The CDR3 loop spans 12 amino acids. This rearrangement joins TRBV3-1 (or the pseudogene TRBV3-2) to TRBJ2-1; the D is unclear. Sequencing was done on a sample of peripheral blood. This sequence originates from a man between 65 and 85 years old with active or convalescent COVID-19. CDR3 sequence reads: CASSQDRVRQFF. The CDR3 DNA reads TGTGCCAGCAGCCAAGATAGAGTCCGGCAGTTCTTC.